The following is a T cell receptor beta chain sequence with its context. Its specificity is unknown. Time point specified: pre-sensitization, week 0. The treatment denotes: therapeutic diphenylcyclopropenone sensitization with weekly scalp DPC. It was unfractionated whole blood from which total RNA was extracted. TCRdb re-called the RACE reads with MiXCR, one entry per CDR3 protein. The sample holds a few hundred thousand distinct CDR3 sequences; over 8% are singletons and the top ten take about 2.5%. This sample was taken from a study of human T cells and chemical hapten exposure. Across the whole study: Slight differences in pooled library volume were the main source of varying TCR yields across samples.

In germline, CDR1 is MDHEN, CDR2 SYDVKM. The CDR3 consists of 15 residues. Losses at the gene ends were 5 bases for V and 7 bases for J; bases not matched to a gene: 13. Study-wide points: Alopecia affected the donors, so their immune response may differ from healthy people's. The study found expanded TCRs formed significantly more large CDR3 similarity clusters than controls.

The sample was whole blood, taken in connection with sensitization to the hapten diphenylcyclopropenone (DPC). The TCR comes from a woman in her 40s with alopecia areata. Some clones in this sample may be carry-over from other donors' samples. This chain uses TRBV28 with TRBJ2-7; TRBD1 matches 8 bases. CDR3 sequence reads: CASSPTQGQAQEQYF. The CDR3 bases are TGTGCCAGCAGTCCGACCCAGGGACAGGCTCAAGAGCAGTACTTC. The entire variable domain, with the rest obtained from reference TRBV28 and TRBJ2-7, is as follows: DVKVTQSSRYLVKRTGEKVFLECVQDMDHENMFWYRQDPGLGLRLIYFSYDVKMKEKGDIPEGYSVSREKKERFSLILESASTNQTSMYLCASSPTQGQAQEQYFGPGTRLTVT.